The present T cell receptor beta chain was sequenced within a study of PD-1 blockade in classical Hodgkin lymphoma. Whole-study findings and limits: Patients with an early start, nivolumab under 1 year after ASCT, were excluded. Lower baseline TCR diversity marked trial partial responders and progressors.

Points on this clone: Its antigen remains unidentified.

Time point given: cycle 4 day 1 (C4D1), after less than 7 weeks of nivolumab. Following autologous stem cell transplantation, relapse occurred in every patient, and exposure to brentuximab vedotin varied. Produced via immunoSEQ multiplex PCR; TCRdb's table is partial and in-frame only. Among 50,000 or so clones listed, roughly 86% were seen once. This CDR3 spans 17 amino acids. Trimming at V came to 4 bases and at J to 7 bases, leaving 12 bases not matched to a gene. The V gene's germline CDR1 is SGHNT and CDR2 YYREEE (reference sequence). The chain employs TRBV5-4 and TRBJ2-2, with TRBD2 matching 11 bases. This clonotype originated in a human donor with classical Hodgkin lymphoma. This specimen consisted of peripheral blood mononuclear cells (PBMCs), obtained before the fourth cycle of nivolumab. CDR3: CASSRTSGGALDGELFF. The CDR3, as DNA: TGTGCCAGCAGCCGCACTAGCGGGGGAGCGCTCGACGGGGAGCTGTTTTTT.